The rows below give T cell receptor beta chains drawn from one sample of a study of PD-L1 blockade in urothelial cancer. Produced via immunoSEQ multiplex PCR; TCRdb's table is partial and in-frame only. The profile shows approximately 100,000 clones, about 90% of them singletons. Here the sequenced sample was PBMCs, taken around atezolizumab (anti-PD-L1) treatment. These receptors came from an elderly woman with urothelial cancer. Each CDR3 is given with its conserved first and last residue. Each record gives: J gene, D gene, V gene, CDR3 length, clone size, CDR3 DNA, CDR3 protein. D genes are given only for firm matches. The listing skips clone size in some rows; elsewhere it reads once, few, many or a size class.

J gene: TRBJ2-7; D gene: TRBD1; V gene: TRBV5-5; CDR3 length: 14; clone size: -; CDR3 DNA: TGTGCCAGCAGCCGAGACAGGGGAAGAGGCGAGCAGTACTTC; CDR3 protein: CASSRDRGRGEQYF
J gene: TRBJ2-1; D gene: -; V gene: TRBV5-6; CDR3 length: 15; clone size: -; CDR3 DNA: TGTGCCAGCAGCACAAAGCCAACTAGCTACAATGAGCAGTTCTTC; CDR3 protein: CASSTKPTSYNEQFF
J gene: TRBJ1-1; D gene: -; V gene: TRBV4-1; CDR3 length: 13; clone size: -; CDR3 DNA: TGCGCCAGCAGCCTCGGGTTCCGCACTGAAGCTTTCTTT; CDR3 protein: CASSLGFRTEAFF
J gene: TRBJ2-6; D gene: TRBD1; V gene: TRBV5-4; CDR3 length: 19; clone size: -; CDR3 DNA: TGTGCCAGCAGCTTCCTTCGGCCAGGGGGTCTCTCTGGGGCCAACGTCCTGACTTTC; CDR3 protein: CASSFLRPGGLSGANVLTF
J gene: TRBJ1-1; D gene: TRBD1; V gene: TRBV2; CDR3 length: 14; clone size: -; CDR3 DNA: TGTGCCAGCAGGGGACAGGGGGCGGGTACTGAAGCTTTCTTT; CDR3 protein: CASRGQGAGTEAFF
J gene: TRBJ1-4; D gene: TRBD1; V gene: TRBV7-9; CDR3 length: 15; clone size: once; CDR3 DNA: TGTGCCAGCAGCTCCCCCGAGACAGGGGGTGAAAAACTGTTTTTT; CDR3 protein: CASSSPETGGEKLFF
J gene: TRBJ1-1; D gene: TRBD1; V gene: TRBV7-2; CDR3 length: 15; clone size: -; CDR3 DNA: TGTGCCAGCAGCTACCGAAGACAGGGGGTCACTGAAGCTTTCTTT; CDR3 protein: CASSYRRQGVTEAFF
J gene: TRBJ2-7; D gene: TRBD1; V gene: TRBV5-1; CDR3 length: 13; clone size: -; CDR3 DNA: TGCGCCAGCAGCTCAGGACAGGACTACGAGCAGTACTTC; CDR3 protein: CASSSGQDYEQYF
J gene: TRBJ2-7; D gene: -; V gene: TRBV9; CDR3 length: 14; clone size: -; CDR3 DNA: TGTGCCAGCAGCGTAGGGAGGAGCTCCTACGAGCAGTACTTC; CDR3 protein: CASSVGRSSYEQYF
J gene: TRBJ2-7; D gene: TRBD2; V gene: TRBV9; CDR3 length: 16; clone size: -; CDR3 DNA: TGTGCCAGCAGCGTAATGGTTGAAGCGGGAAGGACCGAGCAGTACTTC; CDR3 protein: CASSVMVEAGRTEQYF
J gene: TRBJ1-1; D gene: TRBD1; V gene: TRBV30; CDR3 length: 14; clone size: -; CDR3 DNA: TGTGCCTGGACCGGGACAGGAGCTAACACTGAAGCTTTCTTT; CDR3 protein: CAWTGTGANTEAFF
J gene: TRBJ2-2; D gene: TRBD2; V gene: TRBV28; CDR3 length: 16; clone size: -; CDR3 DNA: TGTGCCAGCAGTTTATGGATGAGCGGGGGCCCCGGGGAGCTGTTTTTT; CDR3 protein: CASSLWMSGGPGELFF
J gene: TRBJ1-2; D gene: -; V gene: TRBV7-3; CDR3 length: 15; clone size: -; CDR3 DNA: TGTGCCAGCAGCTTAATGGCGGACATTAACTATGGCTACACCTTC; CDR3 protein: CASSLMADINYGYTF
J gene: TRBJ2-7; D gene: -; V gene: TRBV27; CDR3 length: 14; clone size: -; CDR3 DNA: TGTGCCAGCAGTTTTGGAGGGGTCTCCTACGAGCAGTACTTC; CDR3 protein: CASSFGGVSYEQYF
J gene: TRBJ1-4; D gene: -; V gene: TRBV28; CDR3 length: 14; clone size: -; CDR3 DNA: TGTGCCAGCAGTTTCGGCGGGGCTAATGAAAAACTGTTTTTT; CDR3 protein: CASSFGGANEKLFF
J gene: TRBJ2-1; D gene: TRBD2; V gene: TRBV10-2; CDR3 length: 17; clone size: -; CDR3 DNA: TGCGCCAGCAGTGGGGGGACTAGCGCGAAGGTTCACAATGAGCAGTTCTTC; CDR3 protein: CASSGGTSAKVHNEQFF
J gene: TRBJ1-5; D gene: -; V gene: TRBV2; CDR3 length: 13; clone size: once; CDR3 DNA: TGTGCCAGCACCCCTGGGGGACTGCAGCCCCAGCATTTT; CDR3 protein: CASTPGGLQPQHF
J gene: TRBJ1-5; D gene: -; V gene: TRBV5-4; CDR3 length: 14; clone size: -; CDR3 DNA: TGTGCCAGCAGCTCCGGGACTTCTAATCAGCCCCAGCATTTT; CDR3 protein: CASSSGTSNQPQHF
J gene: TRBJ2-5; D gene: TRBD1; V gene: TRBV7-3; CDR3 length: 14; clone size: -; CDR3 DNA: TGTGCCAGCAGCCTACAGGGGGCCGGGGAGACCCAGTACTTC; CDR3 protein: CASSLQGAGETQYF
J gene: TRBJ2-1; D gene: TRBD1; V gene: TRBV11-2; CDR3 length: 16; clone size: -; CDR3 DNA: TGTGCCAGCAGCCAGCCCGACAGGGGCCCCTACAATGAGCAGTTCTTC; CDR3 protein: CASSQPDRGPYNEQFF
J gene: TRBJ2-1; D gene: -; V gene: TRBV6-5; CDR3 length: 14; clone size: -; CDR3 DNA: TGTGCCAGCAGTGACACTGTAGGCTACAATGAGCAGTTCTTC; CDR3 protein: CASSDTVGYNEQFF
J gene: TRBJ2-7; D gene: TRBD2; V gene: TRBV12-5; CDR3 length: 14; clone size: -; CDR3 DNA: TGTGCTAGTGCCCCTAGCGGCGCGTTCTACGAGCAGTACTTC; CDR3 protein: CASAPSGAFYEQYF
J gene: TRBJ2-3; D gene: TRBD2; V gene: TRBV18; CDR3 length: 15; clone size: -; CDR3 DNA: TGTGCCAGCTTCCTAGCGGGACCTAGCACAGATACGCAGTATTTT; CDR3 protein: CASFLAGPSTDTQYF
J gene: TRBJ2-3; D gene: -; V gene: TRBV27; CDR3 length: 12; clone size: -; CDR3 DNA: TGTGCCAGCAGCCGGGGGAGCGGCCCTTCGAATTTT; CDR3 protein: CASSRGSGPSNF
J gene: TRBJ1-1; D gene: TRBD1; V gene: TRBV9; CDR3 length: 13; clone size: few; CDR3 DNA: TGTGCCAGTAGACAGGGGCCGAACACTGAAGCTTTCTTT; CDR3 protein: CASRQGPNTEAFF
J gene: TRBJ2-2; D gene: TRBD1; V gene: TRBV6-6; CDR3 length: 16; clone size: -; CDR3 DNA: TGTGCCAGCAGGGCGACAGGGGGGGGAAACACCGGGGAGCTGTTTTTT; CDR3 protein: CASRATGGGNTGELFF
J gene: TRBJ1-1; D gene: -; V gene: TRBV5-1; CDR3 length: 14; clone size: -; CDR3 DNA: TGCGCCAGCAGCTTGGAGCGGGGGCGTACTGAAGCTTTCTTT; CDR3 protein: CASSLERGRTEAFF
J gene: TRBJ2-6; D gene: -; V gene: TRBV9; CDR3 length: 15; clone size: -; CDR3 DNA: TGTGCCAGCCGCCCCGTGGTAGTAGGGGCCAACGTCCTGACTTTC; CDR3 protein: CASRPVVVGANVLTF